This entry lists 9 T cell receptor beta chains sequenced from one sample in a study of cytomegalovirus exposure and HLA in healthy donors. The PCR used 60 Vbeta and 13 Jbeta primers. The protocol was immunoSEQ multiplex PCR, while the TCRdb copy is restricted to in-frame clones and leaves out a portion. The data show some 150,000 clones, with roughly 80% seen just once and less than 3.5% held by the top ten. The specimen sequenced was PBMCs. These receptors came from a man aged 40-49 years in good health and CMV-seropositive.

The genes are TRBV11-2 and TRBJ2-3; D remains ambiguous. Germline V gene sequence: CDR1 SGHAT, CDR2 FQNNGV. V was pared by 5 bases and J by 3 bases, with 12 bases between. The CDR3 has 14 residues. CDR3 coding DNA: TGTGCCAGCAGCGAGGCGGTAGCAACAGATACGCAGTATTTT. Its protein is CASSEAVATDTQYF.

This chain joins TRBV2 and TRBJ2-1; 12 bases match TRBD2. Germline V gene lookup returns CDR1 SNHLY and CDR2 FYNNEI. The CDR3 is 15 amino acids. V was pared by 8 bases and J by 8 bases, with 10 bases of the junction left unmatched. In DNA, the CDR3 is TGTGCCAGCCCCTCAACTAGCGGGAGGTGGGATGAGCAGTTCTTC. This gives the protein CASPSTSGRWDEQFF.

J is TRBJ2-5 and V is TRBV9, with 13 bases lining up with TRBD2. V trimming: 4 bases; J trimming: 4 bases; junction bases outside the gene matches: 4. Germline values: CDR1 SGDLS, CDR2 YYNGEE. The CDR3 is 15 residues long. Here the CDR3 reads CASSRRLAGGETQYF. DNA for the CDR3: TGTGCCAGCAGCCGTCGACTAGCGGGAGGAGAGACCCAGTACTTC.

Turning to this clone: One end of the junction fails to match germline, which may point to a read error. The same CDR3 also results from other DNA sequences found in this sample. V and J are TRBV7-9 and TRBJ2-7; D not resolved. The CDR3 has 12 residues. Germline V lookup: CDR1 SEHNR, CDR2 FQNEAQ (reference sequence). The CDR3 sequence: CSSSLSLYEQYF. The CDR3 nucleotides are TGTTCCAGCAGCTTATCTTTGTACGAGCAGTACTTC.

The chain recombines TRBV25-1 with TRBJ2-7; 9 positions match TRBD2. In germline, CDR1 is MGHDK, CDR2 SYGVNS. With V trimmed by 6 bases and J by 2 bases, 2 bases remained unmatched. This CDR3 contains 13 residues. The DNA for the CDR3 is TGTGCCAGCAGGACTAGCGGAACCTACGAGCAGTACTTC. Protein product: CASRTSGTYEQYF.

V usage is TRBV7-2 and J usage is TRBJ2-3; D is perhaps TRBD1 (6 bases). CDR1 is SGHTA, CDR2 FQGNSA, per germline. Trimming pared 1 base from V and 6 bases from J, leaving 11 bases between. This CDR3 region has 14 residues. The CDR3: CASSLDHRVDTQYF. The DNA of the CDR3 is TGTGCCAGCAGCTTAGACCACAGGGTGGATACGCAGTATTTT.

The chain links TRBV29-1 to TRBJ2-3; D possibly corresponds to TRBD2 (5 bases). V gave up 4 bases and J gave up 0 bases, with 11 bases separating them. This CDR3 comprises 14 residues. Germline CDR1 reads SQVTM; CDR2 reads ANQGSEA. The CDR3 region is CSVGKRLSTDTQYF. CDR3 nucleotide sequence: TGCAGCGTTGGAAAGCGGCTTAGCACAGATACGCAGTATTTT.

The chain employs TRBV18 and TRBJ1-1; 7 bases are shared with TRBD1. Germline CDR1 is KGHSH and CDR2 is LQKENI. The junction had 10 bases not matched to a gene; V was cut back by 6 bases and J by 0 bases. The CDR3 is 16 amino acids. CDR3: CASSKTTGLMNTEAFF. The CDR3 nucleotides read TGTGCCAGCTCGAAGACGACAGGGCTAATGAACACTGAAGCTTTCTTT.

This clone turned up a few times. The chain joins TRBV7-2 to TRBJ1-5; 8 nucleotides align to TRBD1. Germline lookup yields CDR1 SGHTA and CDR2 FQGNSA. With 5 bases clipped from V and 4 bases from J, the junction kept 4 bases outside the gene matches. This CDR3 contains 14 residues. CDR3 in amino acids: CASSQRTGNQPQHF. The CDR3 DNA sequence: TGTGCCAGCAGCCAAAGGACAGGGAATCAGCCCCAGCATTTT.